Each of the 17 T cell receptor beta chains below was sequenced from the same sample in a study of blood T cell repertoires in COVID-19. TCRdb's copy holds only in-frame clones and misses some; the assay was immunoSEQ multiplex PCR. Here the sample spans about 170,000 clones, around 80% being singletons. The sample consisted of peripheral blood. These receptor sequences come from a woman in her 70s who had recovered from COVID-19.

V and J are TRBV12-3 or TRBV12-4 and TRBJ1-5; 7 bases fit TRBD1. The CDR3 is 13 residues long. Losses at the gene ends were 5 bases for V and 2 bases for J; bases not matched to a gene: 0. The CDR3 sequence: CASSTGGNQPQHF. DNA for the CDR3: TGTGCCAGCAGTACAGGGGGCAATCAGCCCCAGCATTTT.

The V call is TRBV4-1, the J call TRBJ2-5; 13 bases map to TRBD2. The CDR3 length is 15 residues. V lost 3 bases to trimming and J lost 5 bases; unmatched junction nucleotides: 3. Germline V lookup: CDR1 MGHRA, CDR2 YSYEKL. In DNA, the CDR3 is TGCGCCAGCAGCCAGCCGGGACTAGCGGGGGAGACCCAGTACTTC. Its translation: CASSQPGLAGETQYF.

The CDR3 loop is CASSLGRPRGYNYNEQFF. The CDR3 DNA follows: TGTGCCAGCAGCTTAGGTCGGCCCCGCGGCTATAATTACAATGAGCAGTTCTTC. The chain joins TRBV11-2 to TRBJ2-1; D unresolved. The germline gives CDR1 SGHAT, CDR2 FQNNGV. Trimming removed 1 base from V and 4 bases from J, with 20 bases in between. The CDR3 runs 18 residues.

This clone was counted a few times. The DNA of the CDR3 is TGTGCCAGCAGCTTCGGGGGACAGAGCCAAGAGACCCAGTACTTC. Residues: CASSFGGQSQETQYF. The chain employs TRBV5-4 and TRBJ2-5, with a weak D call TRBD1 (7 bases). V lost 2 bases, J lost 1 base, and 12 bases lay in between. Per the germline V gene, CDR1 is SGHNT and CDR2 is YYREEE (reference sequence). The CDR3 loop spans 15 amino acids.

This chain links TRBV5-1 with TRBJ2-7, with 8 bases lining up with TRBD1. V shed 4 bases, J shed 5 bases, and the junction held 8 bases outside the gene matches. The CDR3 totals 14 residues. The germline V gene encodes CDR1 SGHRS and CDR2 YFSETQ. Here the CDR3 DNA reads TGCGCCAGCAGCATGGGGGTGACAGGGGACGAGCAGTACTTC. Protein sequence: CASSMGVTGDEQYF.

The chain joins TRBV6-5 to TRBJ2-1, with D perhaps matching TRBD2 (7 bases). Germline assignment: CDR1 MNHEY and CDR2 SVGAGI. The length of the CDR3 is 14 residues. Trimming removed 0 bases from V and 11 bases from J, with 14 bases in between. The CDR3 nucleotides read TGTGCCAGCAGTTACTCGGGGGGGCCCGGGCAGCAGTTCTTC. As protein: CASSYSGGPGQQFF.

The chain employs TRBV19 and TRBJ2-5, with D maybe TRBD2 (6 bases). The CDR3 spans 14 residues. V was cut by 3 bases and J by 4 bases, with 12 bases left in between. Germline-derived CDR1 and CDR2 are LNHDA and SQIVND (reference sequence). CDR3 loop: CASSIFGGTETQYF. For the CDR3, the DNA is TGTGCCAGTAGTATCTTTGGGGGGACAGAGACCCAGTACTTC.

V is TRBV18 and J is TRBJ2-5, with 7 bases that match TRBD1. Germline loops: CDR1 KGHSH, CDR2 LQKENI. The CDR3 is 14 residues long. V dropped 2 bases and J dropped 1; count of bases not matched to a gene: 1. As DNA, the CDR3 is TGTGCCAGCTCACCATCAGGGGGCCAAGAGACCCAGTACTTC. This sequence encodes CASSPSGGQETQYF.

The chain uses TRBV2 and TRBJ1-5; tentatively, D is TRBD1 (5 bases). The CDR3 runs 17 residues. V was clipped by 6 bases and J by 4 bases, with 22 bases between them. From germline, CDR1 is SNHLY and CDR2 FYNNEI. The CDR3 DNA reads TGTGCCAGCAGGTACTCGGGACTTGCCGTCAGAAATCAGCCCCAGCATTTT. Its protein product is CASRYSGLAVRNQPQHF.

CDR3 in DNA: TGTGCCAGCAGCCCCGTCTGGAGCTCCTACGAGCAGTACTTC. This translates into CASSPVWSSYEQYF. V is TRBV11-1 and J is TRBJ2-7; D remains unclear. Trimming removed 5 bases at V and 0 bases at J, with 11 bases between. The CDR3 is 14 residues long. From germline, CDR1 is SGHAT and CDR2 FQDESV (reference sequence).

The chain links TRBV10-3 to TRBJ2-7; D might be TRBD2 (7 bases). V was pared by 6 bases and J by 6 bases, with 21 bases between. CDR3 length: 15 residues. CDR1 and CDR2 (germline): ENHRY, SYGVKD. CDR3 nucleotide sequence: TGTGCCATCAGCTCAAGCGGACAGTGGGAGGGCGAGCAGTACTTC. Translating gives CAISSSGQWEGEQYF.

The chain uses TRBV5-5 and TRBJ1-2, with TRBD1 as a possible D gene (5 bases). V was cut by 4 bases and J by 4 bases, with 17 bases left in between. This CDR3 contains 15 residues. CDR1 and CDR2 from the germline V gene are SGHKS and YYEKEE (reference sequence). The CDR3 reads CASSMWGWLGYGYTF. Written as DNA, the CDR3 is TGTGCCAGCAGCATGTGGGGCTGGTTGGGCTATGGCTACACCTTC.

This chain links TRBV27 with TRBJ2-1, with TRBD1 matching over 7 bases. The CDR3 has 14 residues. Trimming removed 2 bases from V and 4 bases from J; junction bases left unmatched: 2. The V gene's germline CDR1 is MNHEY and CDR2 SMNVEV (reference sequence). CDR3 sequence reads: CASSLGDSYNEQFF. In DNA form, the CDR3 reads TGTGCCAGCAGTTTAGGGGACAGTTACAATGAGCAGTTCTTC.

This chain connects TRBV5-4 to TRBJ1-1; TRBD1 matches at 10 bases. From germline, CDR1 is SGHNT and CDR2 YYREEE (reference sequence). The ends lost 4 bases at V and 10 bases at J; junction bases unmatched: 7. The CDR3 is 13 amino acids. CDR3 sequence (DNA): TGTGCCAGCAGCCCGGACAGGGGGTTGCGAGCTTTCTTT. Its translation: CASSPDRGLRAFF.

The genes are TRBV12-3 or TRBV12-4 and TRBJ2-7, with TRBD2 as a possible D gene (6 bases). V was pared by 4 bases and J by 5 bases, with 12 bases between. CDR3 size: 13 residues. The CDR3 DNA sequence: TGTGCCAGCAGTTCCGGGAGTCTTGACGAGCAGTACTTC. Its translation is CASSSGSLDEQYF.

This clone was detected a few times. V gene TRBV2 combines with J gene TRBJ1-5, with TRBD1 matching 7 bases. CDR3 length equals 14 residues. Germline CDR1 and CDR2: SNHLY and FYNNEI. V dropped 6 bases and J dropped 7; count of bases not matched to a gene: 9. CDR3 region: CASSAGGLRQPQHF. DNA of the CDR3: TGTGCCAGCAGCGCAGGGGGGTTGCGGCAGCCCCAGCATTTT.

V and J are TRBV7-2 and TRBJ1-5, with 7 positions matching TRBD1. The CDR3 spans 14 residues. V trimming: 3 bases; J trimming: 2 bases; junction bases outside the gene matches: 1. Germline V gene sequence: CDR1 SGHTA, CDR2 FQGNSA. CDR3 residues: CASSFGTGNQPQHF. The CDR3 nucleotides read TGTGCCAGCAGCTTTGGGACAGGCAATCAGCCCCAGCATTTT. Looking up the rest from reference TRBV7-2 and TRBJ1-5 gives the full variable domain: GAGVSQSPSNKVTEKGKDVELRCDPISGHTALYWYRQSLGQGLEFLIYFQGNSAPDKSGLPSDRFSAERTGGSVSTLTIQRTQQEDSAVYLCASSFGTGNQPQHFGDGTRLSIL.